This T cell receptor (beta chain) was observed in a study of OX40 agonist ivuxolimab in advanced cancers. Assay: immunoSEQ multiplex PCR; the TCRdb copy retains only in-frame clones and omits some. The table shows 60,000 to 65,000 clones, with about 90% occurring only once. On this clone itself: Its specificity is unknown.

Study-wide results and caveats: Within 6 weeks, CD4+ and CD8+ blood T cells expanded clonally at 0.1 to 3.0 mg/kg.

The source was CD4+ or CD8+ T cells sorted from blood, collected in a trial of the OX40 agonist ivuxolimab. The source of this sequence is an adult with an advanced solid tumor such as melanoma, head and neck, liver or kidney cancer.

This CDR3 reads CASGRGGELNTIYF. CDR3 nucleotide sequence: TGTGCCAGCGGACGGGGGGGGGAATTAAACACCATATATTTT. The chain links TRBV6-5 to TRBJ1-3; a possible D gene is TRBD1 (5 bases). This CDR3 is built from 14 residues. V lost 8 bases to trimming and J lost 6 bases, with 17 bases between them. Per germline, CDR1 MNHEY and CDR2 SVGAGI.